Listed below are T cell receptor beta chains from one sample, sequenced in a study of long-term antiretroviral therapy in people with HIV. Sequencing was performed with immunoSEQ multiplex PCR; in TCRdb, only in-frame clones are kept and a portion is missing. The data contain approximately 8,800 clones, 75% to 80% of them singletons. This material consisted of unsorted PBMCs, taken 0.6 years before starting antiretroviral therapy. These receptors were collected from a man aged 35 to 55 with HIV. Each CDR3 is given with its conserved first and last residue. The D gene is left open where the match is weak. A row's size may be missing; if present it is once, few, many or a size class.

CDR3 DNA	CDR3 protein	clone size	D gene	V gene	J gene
TGCGCCAGCAGCCGGGACAGCGGGAGCTCCTACGAGCAGTACTTC	CASSRDSGSSYEQYF	NA	NA	TRBV5-1	TRBJ2-7
TGTGCCACCGGGCCGGGACAGGCAAGCGAGCAGTACTTC	CATGPGQASEQYF	NA	TRBD1	TRBV6-1	TRBJ2-7
TGTGCCAGCAGCTCGCAGCGAACAGGGGTCCGCCATGTAGATGGGGCTTTCTTT	CASSSQRTGVRHVDGAFF	NA	TRBD1	TRBV7-9	TRBJ1-1
TGTGCCAGCAGTTGGGCTGGGAACACTGAAGCTTTCTTT	CASSWAGNTEAFF	once	NA	TRBV6-5	TRBJ1-1
TGTGCCAGCAGCCCCCGGACTAGACTCGCAAATACGCAGTATTTT	CASSPRTRLANTQYF	NA	TRBD2	TRBV5-6	TRBJ2-3
TGTGCCAGCAGAGGGGAGGCCCCTGGCTCCTACGAGCAGTACTTC	CASRGEAPGSYEQYF	NA	NA	TRBV19	TRBJ2-7
TGTGCCAGTAGTGCTCAGGGGGCCGCTGAAGCTTTCTTT	CASSAQGAAEAFF	NA	TRBD1	TRBV19	TRBJ1-1
TGTGCCAGCAGTGCTCCGACAGGGGGCAGGAACACTGAAGCTTTCTTT	CASSAPTGGRNTEAFF	NA	TRBD1	TRBV25-1	TRBJ1-1
TGTGCCATCAGTGACACCCAGGGGGGCTATGGCTACACCTTC	CAISDTQGGYGYTF	NA	TRBD1	TRBV10-3	TRBJ1-2
TGTGCCAGTAGTATAGACCCAGGAGAAGTCTATGGCTACACCTTC	CASSIDPGEVYGYTF	large	NA	TRBV19	TRBJ1-2
TGTGCCAGCAGCTCGGTGCGGCAGCCCCAGCATTTT	CASSSVRQPQHF	few	NA	TRBV7-8	TRBJ1-5
TGCGCCAGCAGCTTGGTCCGACAGGGCGGCAATCAGCCCCAGCATTTT	CASSLVRQGGNQPQHF	NA	TRBD1	TRBV5-1	TRBJ1-5
TGTGCCAGCAGACAGGAGCCCTCCTACGAGCAGTACTTC	CASRQEPSYEQYF	NA	NA	TRBV28	TRBJ2-7
TGTGCCAGCAGTGATCAGGGGCAGGTAGGTCAGCCCCAGCATTTT	CASSDQGQVGQPQHF	few	NA	TRBV6-1	TRBJ1-5
TGTGCCAGCAGTTACGGGCAGTACTATGGCTACACCTTC	CASSYGQYYGYTF	NA	NA	TRBV6-5	TRBJ1-2
TGTGCCAGCAGCTTCGTCCTCAATGAGCAGTTCTTC	CASSFVLNEQFF	NA	NA	TRBV7-9	TRBJ2-1
TGCGCCAGCAGCTTAACAGGGGGTGAAAAACTGTTTTTT	CASSLTGGEKLFF	NA	TRBD1	TRBV5-1	TRBJ1-4
TGCGCCAGCAGCAATGGACAGAGCAATCAGCCCCAGCATTTT	CASSNGQSNQPQHF	NA	NA	TRBV5-1	TRBJ1-5
TGTGCCAGTAGTAGGACAGGGGGTCCCAGCAATCAGCCCCAGCATTTT	CASSRTGGPSNQPQHF	NA	TRBD1	TRBV19	TRBJ1-5
TGTGCCTGGAGTCGAGGGACAGGGCAAGAGACCCAGTACTTC	CAWSRGTGQETQYF	NA	TRBD1	TRBV30	TRBJ2-5
TGTGCCAGCAGCTTGGGGGACAGTCTCTCCTACGAGCAGTACTTC	CASSLGDSLSYEQYF	NA	TRBD1	TRBV7-9	TRBJ2-7
TGTGCCAGCAACCCAGGGGGATCCAATGAGCAGTTCTTC	CASNPGGSNEQFF	NA	TRBD1	TRBV7-2	TRBJ2-1